These 7 T cell receptor beta chains were all obtained from the same sample, sequenced in a study of T cells after yellow fever vaccination. TCRdb re-analysed the 5' RACE reads in MiXCR, keeping a single row per CDR3 protein. The sample consists of about 320,000 distinct CDR3 sequences, roughly 10% of them appearing once. Sequenced here: CD4+ T cells sorted from PBMCs, sampled 45 days after the yellow fever booster vaccination. The receptors were gathered from a man between 18 and 35 years old who received the YFV17D yellow fever vaccine.

V and J are TRBV25-1 and TRBJ1-2; 7 nucleotides align to TRBD1. Trimming cost V 4 bases and J 4 bases; bases outside gene matches: 6. The CDR3 runs to 14 residues. CDR1 MGHDK and CDR2 SYGVNS come from the germline V gene. Here the CDR3 reads CASSARQGLYGYTF. The CDR3 nucleotides are TGTGCCAGCAGTGCCAGACAGGGACTCTATGGCTACACCTTC.

Only a few counts were recorded for this clonotype. V and J are TRBV7-2 and TRBJ2-1, with a weak D call TRBD2 (7 bases). V lost 0 bases to trimming and J lost 7 bases, with 13 bases between them. The germline V gene has CDR1 SGHTA and CDR2 FQGNSA. This CDR3 is 15 amino acids long. This CDR3 reads CASSLAWTRGNEQFF. In DNA form, the CDR3 reads TGTGCCAGCAGCTTAGCTTGGACTAGGGGGAATGAGCAGTTCTTC.

This chain joins TRBV18 and TRBJ2-5, with no clear D. This CDR3 contains 15 residues. Germline V gives CDR1 KGHSH, CDR2 LQKENI. Trimming removed 0 bases at V and 4 bases at J, with 12 bases between. The CDR3 here is CASSPPGLALETQYF. CDR3 coding DNA: TGTGCCAGCTCACCACCGGGTCTGGCTTTAGAGACCCAGTACTTC.

This clonotype was seen many times. The chain joins TRBV7-2 to TRBJ2-7; D may be TRBD1 (5 bases). The ends were cut back, 5 bases at V and 4 bases at J, with 18 bases in the middle. Germline CDR1 SGHTA, CDR2 FQGNSA. This CDR3 spans 15 amino acids. CDR3 sequence (DNA): TGTGCCAGCAGCCGTCTACAGGCTTACGGTTACGAGCAGTACGTC. It translates to CASSRLQAYGYEQYV.

The chain carries TRBV5-5 and TRBJ2-3, with TRBD1 as a possible D gene (6 bases). CDR3 length equals 13 residues. V was cut by 9 bases and J by 1 base, with 12 bases left in between. Germline V CDR1 and CDR2: SGHKS, YYEKEE (reference sequence). The CDR3 nucleotides are TGTGCCACCTTTCCAGGGGGCACAGATACGCAGTATTTT. Residues: CATFPGGTDTQYF.

This clonotype was seen a few times. V and J are TRBV28 and TRBJ1-1, with D possibly being TRBD1 (6 bases). Trimming left V 5 bases short and J 7 bases short, with 8 bases between. Germline CDR1 reads MDHEN; CDR2 reads SYDVKM. The CDR3 has 11 amino acids. The CDR3 spells CASSVDSEAFF. As DNA, the CDR3 is TGTGCCAGCAGTGTGGACAGTGAAGCTTTCTTT.

The CDR3 DNA follows: TGTGCCAGCAGCCCCCGGGAAGTTCTAAGCGAAAAACTGTTTTTT. Protein sequence: CASSPREVLSEKLFF. The J gene is TRBJ1-4, the V gene TRBV3-1; D gene ambiguous. The CDR3 has 15 amino acids. Germline assignment: CDR1 LGHDT and CDR2 YNNKEL (reference sequence). The ends were cut back, 4 bases at V and 8 bases at J, with 17 bases in the middle.